One and the same sample provided the 14 T cell receptor beta chains below, sequenced in a study of tumor and adjacent non-tumor tissue in lung cancer. RNA was extracted from bulk tissue without any cell sorting. A modified ARM-PCR protocol with three rounds of nested PCR amplified TCRbeta. Via MiXCR, TCRdb re-called the multiplex PCR reads, giving one row per CDR3 protein. Of approximately 76,000 distinct CDR3 sequences in the sample, around two thirds were seen once. Input material: lung tumor tissue. The receptors shown here come from a woman aged 70 to 79 with non-small cell lung cancer.

The table lists this clonotype with many counts. The chain uses TRBV7-9 and TRBJ1-5, with 7 bases fitting TRBD1. Unmatched junction bases numbered 6, after V lost 3 bases and J lost 7 bases. CDR3 length: 14 amino acids. Germline CDR1 reads SEHNR; CDR2 reads FQNEAQ (reference sequence). The CDR3 spells CASSLDRMGQPQHF. CDR3 bases: TGTGCCAGCAGCTTGGACAGGATGGGCCAGCCCCAGCATTTT.

Notes on this clonotype: A read error may produce the germline difference seen at one junction end. CDR3 bases: TGTGCCAGCAGTGGCCTAGCCGGCTCCTACAATGGGCAGTTCTTC. Amino acid sequence: CASSGLAGSYNGQFF. The rearrangement uses TRBV6-1 and TRBJ2-1, with D perhaps TRBD2 (5 bases). This CDR3 is built from 15 residues. Germline loops: CDR1 MNHNS, CDR2 SASEGT.

The chain uses TRBV11-1 and TRBJ2-1; no definite D call. The CDR3 totals 16 residues. CDR1 is SGHAT, CDR2 FQDESV, per germline (reference sequence). V gave up 0 bases and J gave up 4 bases, with 13 bases separating them. The CDR3, as DNA: TGTGCCAGCAGCTTAGCCGTAATGGGCCTGTACAATGAGCAGTTCTTC. Its translation is CASSLAVMGLYNEQFF.

To note about this clonotype: One end of the junction does not line up with germline, which may come from a read error. V usage is TRBV4-1 and J usage is TRBJ2-7; D is tentatively TRBD1 or TRBD2 (7 bases each). The CDR3 totals 16 residues. Germline V gives CDR1 MGHRA, CDR2 YSYEKL. This CDR3 reads CANSQPGGVRTEEQYF. In DNA form, the CDR3 reads TGCGCCAACAGCCAACCAGGGGGGGTAAGGACTGAGGAGCAGTACTTC.

To note about this clonotype: This CDR3 is missing its conserved last phenylalanine or tryptophan, likely due to a read error. V is TRBV6-5 and J is TRBJ1-5; D is ambiguous. Germline loops: CDR1 MNHEY, CDR2 SVGAGI. CDR3 length equals 15 residues. Trimming cost V 8 bases and J 2 bases, with 16 bases left between them. The CDR3 region is CASQPRAVGNQPQHP. DNA of the CDR3: TGTGCCAGCCAGCCCCGAGCAGTGGGCAATCAGCCCCAGCATCCT.

As for this clonotype: This sequence may be a read error, since a much larger clone differs from it by one base. The chain has TRBV20-1 and TRBJ2-7; 9 nucleotides line up with TRBD1. This CDR3 contains 14 residues. Germline V gene sequence: CDR1 DFQATT, CDR2 SNEGSKA (reference sequence). V lost 1 base, J lost 5 bases, and 6 bases stayed unmatched. CDR3 DNA sequence: TGCAGTGCTAGAGCCGGGACAGGGTTAGACGAGCAGTACTTC. It yields the protein CSARAGTGLDEQYF.

To note about this clonotype: This may be a read error, as it is one base from a much larger clone. This chain uses TRBV7-8 with TRBJ2-2, with unresolved D. CDR1 is SGHVS and CDR2 is FQNEAQ in the germline V gene. Trimming left V 5 bases short and J 0 bases short, with 10 bases between. The CDR3 runs 15 residues. The CDR3 coding sequence is TGTGCCAGCAGCCCAGGAGCCACGAACACCGGGGAGCTGTTTTTT. This codes for CASSPGATNTGELFF.

Note on this clonotype: A single base separates this from a much larger clone, so it may be a read error. The chain recombines TRBV13 with TRBJ1-2, with D uncertain. The CDR3 length is 13 residues. V lost 2 bases and J 4 bases, leaving 8 bases between the germline ends. Germline V gene data show CDR1 as PRHDT and CDR2 as FYEKMQ (reference sequence). The CDR3 region has the DNA TGTGCCAGCAGCTTACGGCGGGCCTATGGCTACACCTTC. This codes for CASSLRRAYGYTF.

Worth noting for this clonotype: One end of the junction varies from germline; a read error may be responsible. V is TRBV29-1 and J is TRBJ2-2; possible D gene TRBD2, 5 bases. The CDR3 extends over 14 amino acids. In germline, CDR1 is SQVTM, CDR2 ANQGSEA. The CDR3 loop reads CSVDFASPTGELLF. CDR3 nucleotides: TGTAGCGTTGATTTCGCTAGCCCAACCGGGGAGCTGTTATTT.

This clonotype was detected only once. At one end, the junction sequence differs from germline, possibly due to a read error. The V and J genes are TRBV29-1 and TRBJ1-2; D ambiguous. Germline CDR1 and CDR2: SQVTM and ANQGSEA. There are 13 residues in the CDR3. The chain's CDR3 is CIVEWPADYDYTF. Written as DNA, the CDR3 is TGCATCGTTGAATGGCCCGCGGACTATGACTACACCTTC.

This clonotype came up a few times. This chain links TRBV9 with TRBJ1-2, with a possible D match to TRBD1 (5 bases). This CDR3 has 17 amino acids. V lost 3 bases to trimming and J lost 3 bases, with 21 bases between them. CDR1 and CDR2 from the germline V gene are SGDLS and YYNGEE. This CDR3 is CASSAEEGTGRHYGYTF. CDR3 sequence (DNA): TGTGCCAGCAGCGCGGAGGAGGGGACCGGGAGGCACTATGGCTACACCTTC.

This sequence joins TRBV11-1 and TRBJ2-2; TRBD1 might be the D (6 bases). From germline, CDR1 is SGHAT and CDR2 FQDESV (reference sequence). V was trimmed by 6 bases and J by 6 bases, leaving 17 bases between them. This CDR3 contains 15 residues. This CDR3 reads CASSLTGHPAGELFF. In DNA, the CDR3 is TGTGCCAGCAGTTTAACGGGACACCCTGCCGGGGAGCTGTTTTTT.

Notes on this clonotype: At one end the junction does not follow the germline gene, possibly because of a read error. The chain uses TRBV29-1 and TRBJ2-2, with TRBD1 matching over 7 bases. The CDR3 runs to 14 residues. The germline CDR1 and CDR2 sequences are SQVTM and ANQGSEA. The CDR3 here is CSFFGDRNTGELFF. The CDR3 DNA sequence: TGTAGCTTCTTCGGGGACAGGAACACCGGGGAGCTGTTTTTT.

CDR3 in amino acids: CASQIFYSFLSPDNEQFF. The CDR3 DNA sequence: TGTGCCAGCCAAATATTTTATTCCTTTCTAAGTCCCGACAATGAGCAGTTCTTC. The chain uses TRBV6-1 and TRBJ2-1, with D unresolved. There are 18 residues in the CDR3. The V end lost 8 bases, the J end lost 5 bases, and 28 bases lay between the germline ends. Per germline, CDR1 MNHNS and CDR2 SASEGT.